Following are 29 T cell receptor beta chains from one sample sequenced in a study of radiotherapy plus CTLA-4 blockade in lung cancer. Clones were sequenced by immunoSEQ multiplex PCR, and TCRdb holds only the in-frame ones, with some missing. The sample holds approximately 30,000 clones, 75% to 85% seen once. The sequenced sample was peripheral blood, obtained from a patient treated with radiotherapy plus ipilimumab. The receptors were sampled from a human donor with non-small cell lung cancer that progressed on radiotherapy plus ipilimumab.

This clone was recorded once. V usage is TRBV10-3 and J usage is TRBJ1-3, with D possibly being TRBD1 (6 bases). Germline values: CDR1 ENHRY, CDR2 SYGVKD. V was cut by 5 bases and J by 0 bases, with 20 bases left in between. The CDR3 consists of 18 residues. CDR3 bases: TGTGCCATCAGTAAGGGGGTCGCCGCGGGCCGCTCTGGAAACACCATATATTTT. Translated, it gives CAISKGVAAGRSGNTIYF.

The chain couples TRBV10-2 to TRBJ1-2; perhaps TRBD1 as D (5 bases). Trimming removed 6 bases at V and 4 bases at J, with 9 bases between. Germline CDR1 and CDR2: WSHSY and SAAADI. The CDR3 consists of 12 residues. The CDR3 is CASRTDSYGYTF. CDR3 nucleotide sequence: TGCGCCAGCAGGACCGACAGCTATGGCTACACCTTC.

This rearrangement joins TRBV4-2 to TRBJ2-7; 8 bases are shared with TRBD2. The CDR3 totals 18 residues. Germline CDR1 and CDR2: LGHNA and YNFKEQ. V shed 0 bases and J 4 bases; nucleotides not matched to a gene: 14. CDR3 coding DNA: TGTGCCAGCAGCCAAGAAATATTGGGCGGACTAGCCTATTACGAGCAGTACTTC. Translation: CASSQEILGGLAYYEQYF.

In DNA form, the CDR3 reads TGTGCCAGCAGCAGCAGGGACTATGGCTACACCTTC. It is translated as CASSSRDYGYTF. This chain joins TRBV21-1 and TRBJ1-2; the table's TRBD1 call for D was not verified on the DNA. TRBV21-1 is labeled a pseudogene. This CDR3 comprises 12 residues.

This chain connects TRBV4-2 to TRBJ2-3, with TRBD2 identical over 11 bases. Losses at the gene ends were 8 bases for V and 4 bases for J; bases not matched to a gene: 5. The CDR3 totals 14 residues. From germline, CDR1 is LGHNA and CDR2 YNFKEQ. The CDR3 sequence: CASAASGGSDTQYF. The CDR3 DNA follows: TGTGCCAGCGCGGCTAGCGGGGGGTCAGATACGCAGTATTTT.

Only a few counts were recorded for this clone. The DNA for the CDR3 is TGTGCCAGCAGCTTAGTTCTGAGCGCATACAATGAGCAGTTCTTC. This encodes CASSLVLSAYNEQFF. The rearrangement uses TRBV7-8 and TRBJ2-1, with D unresolved. Looked up from germline, CDR1 is SGHVS and CDR2 is FQNEAQ. This CDR3 has 15 residues. Deletions cut 1 base from V and 4 bases from J, with 11 bases between.

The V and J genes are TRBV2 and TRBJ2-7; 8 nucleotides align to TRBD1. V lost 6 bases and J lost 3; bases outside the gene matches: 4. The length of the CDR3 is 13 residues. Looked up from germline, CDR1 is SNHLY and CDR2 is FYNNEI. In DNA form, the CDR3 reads TGTGCCAGCAGCGGACAGGGTTACTACGAGCAGTACTTC. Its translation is CASSGQGYYEQYF.

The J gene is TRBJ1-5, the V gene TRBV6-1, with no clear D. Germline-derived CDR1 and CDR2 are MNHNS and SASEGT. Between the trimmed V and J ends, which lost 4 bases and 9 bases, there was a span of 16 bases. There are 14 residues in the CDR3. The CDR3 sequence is CASSVTGSPGPQHF. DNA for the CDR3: TGTGCCAGCAGTGTCACCGGGTCCCCCGGGCCCCAGCATTTT.

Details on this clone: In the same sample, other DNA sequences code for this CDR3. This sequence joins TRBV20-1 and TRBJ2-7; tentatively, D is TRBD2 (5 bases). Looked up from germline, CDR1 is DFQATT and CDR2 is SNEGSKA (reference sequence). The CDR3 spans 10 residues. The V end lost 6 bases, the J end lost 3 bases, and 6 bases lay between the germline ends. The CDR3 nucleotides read TGCAGTGCCGGACTCTACGAGCAGTACTTC. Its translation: CSAGLYEQYF.

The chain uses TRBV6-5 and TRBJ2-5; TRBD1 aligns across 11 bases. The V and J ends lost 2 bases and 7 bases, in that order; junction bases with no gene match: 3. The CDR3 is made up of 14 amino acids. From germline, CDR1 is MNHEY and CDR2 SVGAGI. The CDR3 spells CASSYGTGGLTQYF. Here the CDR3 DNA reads TGTGCCAGCAGTTACGGGACAGGGGGTTTGACCCAGTACTTC.

The CDR3 is CASSLDKTGGLNEQFF. The DNA for the CDR3 is TGTGCCAGCAGCTTAGATAAGACGGGGGGGCTCAATGAGCAGTTCTTC. The chain carries TRBV11-2 and TRBJ2-1, with 8 nucleotides matching TRBD2. Germline trimming cut 0 bases from V and 6 bases from J; bases unmatched to any gene: 7. The CDR3 loop spans 16 amino acids. Per the germline V gene, CDR1 is SGHAT and CDR2 is FQNNGV.

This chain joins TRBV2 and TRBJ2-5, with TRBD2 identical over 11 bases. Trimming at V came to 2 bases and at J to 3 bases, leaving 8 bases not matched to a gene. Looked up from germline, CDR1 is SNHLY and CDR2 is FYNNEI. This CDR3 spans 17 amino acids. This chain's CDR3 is CASSEPWLAGGEETQYF. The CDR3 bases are TGTGCCAGCAGTGAACCCTGGCTAGCGGGGGGTGAAGAGACCCAGTACTTC. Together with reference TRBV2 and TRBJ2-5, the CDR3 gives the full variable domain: EPEVTQTPSHQVTQMGQEVILRCVPISNHLYFYWYRQILGQKVEFLVSFYNNEISEKSEIFDDQFSVERPDGSNFTLKIRSTKLEDSAMYFCASSEPWLAGGEETQYFGPGTRLLVL.

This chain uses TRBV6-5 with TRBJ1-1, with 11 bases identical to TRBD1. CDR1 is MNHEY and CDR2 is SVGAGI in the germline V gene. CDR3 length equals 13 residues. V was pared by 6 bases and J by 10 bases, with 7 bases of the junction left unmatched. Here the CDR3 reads CASRVGQGALAFF. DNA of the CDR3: TGTGCCAGCAGGGTCGGACAGGGGGCTTTAGCTTTCTTT.

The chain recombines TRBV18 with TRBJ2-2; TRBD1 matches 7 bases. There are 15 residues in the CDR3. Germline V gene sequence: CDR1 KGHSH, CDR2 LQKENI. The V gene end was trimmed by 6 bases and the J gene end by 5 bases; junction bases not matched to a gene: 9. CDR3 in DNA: TGTGCCAGCTCCCGACAGGGCTTTGGGACCGGGGAGCTGTTTTTT. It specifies CASSRQGFGTGELFF. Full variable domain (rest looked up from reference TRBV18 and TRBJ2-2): NAGVMQNPRHLVRRRGQEARLRCSPMKGHSHVYWYRQLPEEGLKFMVYLQKENIIDESGMPKERFSAEFPKEGPSILRIQQVVRGDSAAYFCASSRQGFGTGELFFGEGSRLTVL.

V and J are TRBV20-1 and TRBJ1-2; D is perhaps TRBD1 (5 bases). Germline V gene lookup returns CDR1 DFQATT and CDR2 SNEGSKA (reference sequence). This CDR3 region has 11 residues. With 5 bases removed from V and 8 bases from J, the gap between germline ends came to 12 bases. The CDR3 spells CSASGGDGYTF. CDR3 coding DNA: TGCAGTGCTTCGGGAGGGGACGGCTACACCTTC.

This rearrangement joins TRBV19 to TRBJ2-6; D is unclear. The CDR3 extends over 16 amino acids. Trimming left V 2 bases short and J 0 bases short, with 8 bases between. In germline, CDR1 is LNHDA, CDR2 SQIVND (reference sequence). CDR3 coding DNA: TGTGCCAGTAGTATACGCGCCTTCTCTGGGGCCAACGTCCTGACTTTC. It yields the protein CASSIRAFSGANVLTF.

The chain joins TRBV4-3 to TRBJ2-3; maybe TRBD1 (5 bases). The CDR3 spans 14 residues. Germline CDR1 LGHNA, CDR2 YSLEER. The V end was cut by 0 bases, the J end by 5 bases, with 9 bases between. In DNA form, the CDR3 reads TGCGCCAGCAGCCAAGACGTGGACATAGATACGCAGTATTTT. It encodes CASSQDVDIDTQYF.

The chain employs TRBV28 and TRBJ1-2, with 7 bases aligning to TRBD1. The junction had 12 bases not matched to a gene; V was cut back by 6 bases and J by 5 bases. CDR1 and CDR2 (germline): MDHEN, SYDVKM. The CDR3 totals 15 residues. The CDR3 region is CASRGGQGGLYGYTF. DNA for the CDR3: TGTGCCAGCAGGGGCGGGCAGGGGGGATTGTATGGCTACACCTTC.

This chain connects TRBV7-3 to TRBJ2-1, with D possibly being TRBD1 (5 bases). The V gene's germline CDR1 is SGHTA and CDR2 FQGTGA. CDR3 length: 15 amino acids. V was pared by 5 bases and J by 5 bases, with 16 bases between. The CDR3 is CASSRRSGSHNEQFF. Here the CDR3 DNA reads TGTGCCAGCAGCCGCCGGTCAGGGTCTCACAATGAGCAGTTCTTC.

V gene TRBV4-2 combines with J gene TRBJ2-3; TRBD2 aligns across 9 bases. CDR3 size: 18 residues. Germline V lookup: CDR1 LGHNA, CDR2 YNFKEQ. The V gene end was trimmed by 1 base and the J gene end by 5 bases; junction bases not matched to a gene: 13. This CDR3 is CASSQGYPGGGAIDTQYF. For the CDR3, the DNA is TGTGCCAGCAGCCAAGGGTACCCTGGCGGGGGGGCAATAGATACGCAGTATTTT.

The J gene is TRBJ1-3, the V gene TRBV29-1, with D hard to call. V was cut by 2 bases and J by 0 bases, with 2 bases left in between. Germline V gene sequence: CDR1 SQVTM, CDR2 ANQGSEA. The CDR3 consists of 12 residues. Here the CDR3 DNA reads TGCAGCGTTGAATACTCTGGAAACACCATATATTTT. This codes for CSVEYSGNTIYF. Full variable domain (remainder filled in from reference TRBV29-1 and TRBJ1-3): SAVISQKPSRDICQRGTSLTIQCQVDSQVTMMFWYRQQPGQSLTLIATANQGSEATYESGFVIDKFPISRPNLTFSTLTVSNMSPEDSSIYLCSVEYSGNTIYFGEGSWLTVV.

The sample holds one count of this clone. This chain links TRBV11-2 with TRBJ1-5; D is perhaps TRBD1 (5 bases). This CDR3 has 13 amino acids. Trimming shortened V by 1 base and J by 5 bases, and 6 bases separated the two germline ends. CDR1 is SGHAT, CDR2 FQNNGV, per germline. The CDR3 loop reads CASSLGGDQPQHF. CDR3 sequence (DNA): TGTGCCAGCAGCTTAGGGGGGGATCAGCCCCAGCATTTT.

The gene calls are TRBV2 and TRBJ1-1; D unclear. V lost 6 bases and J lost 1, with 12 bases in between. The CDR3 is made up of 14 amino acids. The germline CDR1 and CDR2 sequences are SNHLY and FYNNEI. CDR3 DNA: TGTGCCAGCAGGTCGTACGCCGGGAACACTGAAGCTTTCTTT. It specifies CASRSYAGNTEAFF.

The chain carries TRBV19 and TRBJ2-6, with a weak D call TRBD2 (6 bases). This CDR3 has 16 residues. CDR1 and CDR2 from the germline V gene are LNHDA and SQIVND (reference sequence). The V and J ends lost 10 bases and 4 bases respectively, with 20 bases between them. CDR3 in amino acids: CATHTTGVPGANVLTF. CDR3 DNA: TGTGCCACCCACACCACGGGAGTACCCGGGGCCAACGTCCTGACTTTC. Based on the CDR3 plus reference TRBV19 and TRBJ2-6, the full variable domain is DGGITQSPKYLFRKEGQNVTLSCEQNLNHDAMYWYRQDPGQGLRLIYYSQIVNDFQKGDIAEGYSVSREKKESFPLTVTSAQKNPTAFYLCATHTTGVPGANVLTFGAGSRLTVL.

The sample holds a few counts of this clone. The CDR3 DNA reads as TGTGCCAGCAGACCCGGGACTATCAATGAGCAGTTCTTC. This translates into CASRPGTINEQFF. The chain carries TRBV5-4 and TRBJ2-1; 7 nucleotides match TRBD2. Germline assignment: CDR1 SGHNT and CDR2 YYREEE (reference sequence). Germline trimming cut 5 bases from V and 6 bases from J; bases unmatched to any gene: 5. The CDR3 spans 13 residues.

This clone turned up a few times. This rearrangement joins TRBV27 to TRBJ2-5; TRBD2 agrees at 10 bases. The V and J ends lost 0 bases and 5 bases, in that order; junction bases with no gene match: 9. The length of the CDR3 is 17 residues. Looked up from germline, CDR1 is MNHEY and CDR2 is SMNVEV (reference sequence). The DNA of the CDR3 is TGTGCCAGCAGTTTATCCAGCGGGGGGGCTATCGGTGAGACCCAGTACTTC. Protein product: CASSLSSGGAIGETQYF.

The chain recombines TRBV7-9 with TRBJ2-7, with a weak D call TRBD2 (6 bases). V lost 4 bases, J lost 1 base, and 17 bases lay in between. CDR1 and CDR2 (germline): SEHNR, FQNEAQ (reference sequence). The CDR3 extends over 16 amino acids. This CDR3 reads CASSSARRGGSYEQYF. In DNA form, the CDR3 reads TGTGCCAGCAGCTCCGCCAGGAGGGGAGGATCCTACGAGCAGTACTTC.

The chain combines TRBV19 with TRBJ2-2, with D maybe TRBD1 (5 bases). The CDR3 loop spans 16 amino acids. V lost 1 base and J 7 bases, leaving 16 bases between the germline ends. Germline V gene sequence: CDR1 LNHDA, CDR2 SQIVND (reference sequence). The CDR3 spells CASSIGGRAVGGELFF. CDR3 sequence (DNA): TGTGCCAGTAGTATAGGGGGCAGGGCGGTTGGCGGGGAGCTGTTTTTT.

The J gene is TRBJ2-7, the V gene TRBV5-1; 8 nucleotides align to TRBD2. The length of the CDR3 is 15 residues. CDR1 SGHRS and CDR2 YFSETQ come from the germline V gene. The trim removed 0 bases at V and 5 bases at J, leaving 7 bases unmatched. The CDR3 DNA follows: TGCGCCAGCAGCTTGGCGGGAGGGCTATCAAACGAGCAGTACTTC. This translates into CASSLAGGLSNEQYF.